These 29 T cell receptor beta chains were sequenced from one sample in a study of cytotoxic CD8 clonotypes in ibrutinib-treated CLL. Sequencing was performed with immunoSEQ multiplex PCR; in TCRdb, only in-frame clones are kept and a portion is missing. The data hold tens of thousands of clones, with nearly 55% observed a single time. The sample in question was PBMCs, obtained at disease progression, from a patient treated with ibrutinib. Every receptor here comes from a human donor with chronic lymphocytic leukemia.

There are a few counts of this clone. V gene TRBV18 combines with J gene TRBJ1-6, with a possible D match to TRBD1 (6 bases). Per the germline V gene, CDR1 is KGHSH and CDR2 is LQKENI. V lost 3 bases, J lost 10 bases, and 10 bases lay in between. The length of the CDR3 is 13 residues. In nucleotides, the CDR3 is TGTGCCAGCTCACCGGCAGGGGACTCACCCCTCCACTTT. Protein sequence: CASSPAGDSPLHF.

The CDR3 sequence: CASSFGGDRQPQHF. CDR3 DNA: TGTGCCAGCAGTTTCGGGGGGGACAGGCAGCCCCAGCATTTT. The chain carries TRBV27 and TRBJ1-5; 8 nucleotides match TRBD1. V trimming: 3 bases; J trimming: 7 bases; junction bases outside the gene matches: 5. The CDR3 extends over 14 amino acids. CDR1 is MNHEY and CDR2 is SMNVEV in the germline V gene (reference sequence).

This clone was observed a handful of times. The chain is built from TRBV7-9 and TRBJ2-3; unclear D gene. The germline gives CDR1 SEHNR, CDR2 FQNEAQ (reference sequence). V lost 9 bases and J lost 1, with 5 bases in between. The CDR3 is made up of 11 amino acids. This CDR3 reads CASAGTDTQYF. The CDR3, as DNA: TGTGCCAGTGCGGGCACAGATACGCAGTATTTT.

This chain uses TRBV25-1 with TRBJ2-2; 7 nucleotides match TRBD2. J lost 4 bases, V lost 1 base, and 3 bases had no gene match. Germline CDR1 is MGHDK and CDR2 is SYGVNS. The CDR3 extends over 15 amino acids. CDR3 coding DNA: TGTGCCAGCAGTGAATGGTCTAGCGGCACCGGGGAGCTGTTTTTT. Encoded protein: CASSEWSSGTGELFF.

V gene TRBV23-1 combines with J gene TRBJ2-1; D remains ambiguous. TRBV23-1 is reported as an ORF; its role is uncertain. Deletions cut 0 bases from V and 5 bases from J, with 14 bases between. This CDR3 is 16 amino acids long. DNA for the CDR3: TGCGCCAGCAGTCAATCGATGGCAGGAGTTCACAATGAGCAGTTCTTC. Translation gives CASSQSMAGVHNEQFF.

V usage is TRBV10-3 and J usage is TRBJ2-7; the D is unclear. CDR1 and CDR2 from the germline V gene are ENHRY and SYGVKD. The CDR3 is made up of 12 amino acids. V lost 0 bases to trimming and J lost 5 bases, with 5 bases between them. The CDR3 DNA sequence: TGTGCCATCAGTGAGTCTAGCAACGAGCAGTACTTC. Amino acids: CAISESSNEQYF.

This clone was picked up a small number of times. CDR3 DNA sequence: TGTGCCAGTAGACGGGACGGTGAAAACACCATATATTTT. The encoded protein is CASRRDGENTIYF. The rearrangement links TRBV19 to TRBJ1-3; D perhaps matches TRBD1 (5 bases). The CDR3 totals 13 residues. The ends were cut back, 6 bases at V and 6 bases at J, with 12 bases in the middle. Germline V gene lookup returns CDR1 LNHDA and CDR2 SQIVND (reference sequence).

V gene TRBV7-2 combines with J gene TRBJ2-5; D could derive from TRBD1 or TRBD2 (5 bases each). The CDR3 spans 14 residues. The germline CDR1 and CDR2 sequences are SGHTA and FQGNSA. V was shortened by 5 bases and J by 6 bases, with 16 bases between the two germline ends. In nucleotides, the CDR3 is TGTGCCAGCAGCCCCAACAGCCAGGGACAGACCCAGTACTTC. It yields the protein CASSPNSQGQTQYF.

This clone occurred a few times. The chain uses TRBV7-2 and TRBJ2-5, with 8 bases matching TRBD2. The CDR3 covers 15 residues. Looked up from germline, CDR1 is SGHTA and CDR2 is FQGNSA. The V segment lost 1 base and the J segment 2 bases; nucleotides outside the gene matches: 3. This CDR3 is CASSLVASGQETQYF. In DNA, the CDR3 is TGTGCCAGCAGCTTAGTAGCTAGCGGGCAAGAGACCCAGTACTTC.

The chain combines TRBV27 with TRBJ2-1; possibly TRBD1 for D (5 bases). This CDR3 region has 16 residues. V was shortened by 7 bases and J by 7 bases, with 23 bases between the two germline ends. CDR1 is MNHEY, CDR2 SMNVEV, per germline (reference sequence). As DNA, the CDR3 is TGTGCCAGCACTTCACTGGGGAACTCGGACAATAATGAGCAGTTCTTC. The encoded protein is CASTSLGNSDNNEQFF.

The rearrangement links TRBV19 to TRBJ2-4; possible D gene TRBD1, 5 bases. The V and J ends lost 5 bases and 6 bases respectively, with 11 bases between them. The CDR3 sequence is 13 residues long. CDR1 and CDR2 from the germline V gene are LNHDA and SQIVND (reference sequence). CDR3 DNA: TGTGCCAGTAGTGACGGACACCCAAACATTCAGTACTTC. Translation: CASSDGHPNIQYF.

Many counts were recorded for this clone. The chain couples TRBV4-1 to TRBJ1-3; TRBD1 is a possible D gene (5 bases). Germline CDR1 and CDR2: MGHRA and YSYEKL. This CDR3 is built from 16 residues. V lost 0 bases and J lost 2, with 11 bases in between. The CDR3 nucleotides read TGCGCCAGCAGCCAAGATTGGGGGATTACTGGAAACACCATATATTTT. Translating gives CASSQDWGITGNTIYF.

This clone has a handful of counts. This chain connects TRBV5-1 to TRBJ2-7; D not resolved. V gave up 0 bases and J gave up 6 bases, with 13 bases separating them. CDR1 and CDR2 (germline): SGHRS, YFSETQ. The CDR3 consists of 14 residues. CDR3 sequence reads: CASSLVGSHREQYF. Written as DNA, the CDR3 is TGCGCCAGCAGCTTGGTCGGGTCCCACCGCGAGCAGTACTTC.

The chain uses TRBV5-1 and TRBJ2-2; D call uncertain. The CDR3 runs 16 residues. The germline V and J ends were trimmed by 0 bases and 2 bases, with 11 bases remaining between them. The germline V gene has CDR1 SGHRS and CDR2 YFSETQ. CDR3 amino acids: CASSLEYWGNTGELFF. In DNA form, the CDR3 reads TGCGCCAGCAGCTTGGAATACTGGGGAAACACCGGGGAGCTGTTTTTT.

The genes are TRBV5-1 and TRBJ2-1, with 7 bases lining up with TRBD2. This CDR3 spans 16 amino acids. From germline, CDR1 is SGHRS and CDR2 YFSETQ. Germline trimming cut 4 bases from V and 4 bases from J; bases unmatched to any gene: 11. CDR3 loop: CASSRGGSGEYNEQFF. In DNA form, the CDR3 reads TGCGCCAGCAGCCGCGGCGGGAGCGGGGAGTACAATGAGCAGTTCTTC.

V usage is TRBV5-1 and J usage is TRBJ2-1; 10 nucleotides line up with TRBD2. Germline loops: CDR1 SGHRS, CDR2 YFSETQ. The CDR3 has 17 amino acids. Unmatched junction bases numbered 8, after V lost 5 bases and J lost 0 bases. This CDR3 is CASRGLAGASSYNEQFF. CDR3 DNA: TGCGCCAGCAGGGGGCTAGCGGGGGCGAGCTCCTACAATGAGCAGTTCTTC.

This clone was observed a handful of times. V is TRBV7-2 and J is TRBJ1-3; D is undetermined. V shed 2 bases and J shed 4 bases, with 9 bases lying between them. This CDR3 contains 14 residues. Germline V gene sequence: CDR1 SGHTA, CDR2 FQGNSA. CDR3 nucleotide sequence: TGTGCCAGCAGCTTAAGGACGCCCGGAAACACCATATATTTT. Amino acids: CASSLRTPGNTIYF.

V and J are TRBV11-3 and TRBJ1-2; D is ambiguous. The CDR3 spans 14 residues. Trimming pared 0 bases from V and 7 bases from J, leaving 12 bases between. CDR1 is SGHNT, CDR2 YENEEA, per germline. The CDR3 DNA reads TGTGCCAGCAGCTTAGAAGGGCACTCTGGTGGCTACACCTTC. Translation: CASSLEGHSGGYTF. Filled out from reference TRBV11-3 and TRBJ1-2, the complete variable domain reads EAGVVQSPRYKIIEKKQPVAFWCNPISGHNTLYWYLQNLGQGPELLIRYENEEAVDDSQLPKDRFSAERLKGVDSTLKIQPAELGDSAVYLCASSLEGHSGGYTFGSGTRLTVV.

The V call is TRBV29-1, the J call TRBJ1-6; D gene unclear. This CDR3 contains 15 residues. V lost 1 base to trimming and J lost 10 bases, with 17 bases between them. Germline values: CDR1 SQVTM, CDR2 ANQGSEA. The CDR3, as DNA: TGCAGCGTTGAAGTCGAGGGTTCAAAAGGCTCACCCCTCCACTTT. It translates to CSVEVEGSKGSPLHF.

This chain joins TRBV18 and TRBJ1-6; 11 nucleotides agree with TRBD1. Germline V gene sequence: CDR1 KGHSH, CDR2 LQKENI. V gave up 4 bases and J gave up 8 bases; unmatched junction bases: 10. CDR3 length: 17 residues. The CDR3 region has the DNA TGTGCCAGCTCACAACAAGGACAGGGGGCTTCATATTCACCCCTCCACTTT. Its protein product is CASSQQGQGASYSPLHF.

The chain's CDR3 is CASSIAGGREQYF. CDR3 coding DNA: TGTGCCAGTAGTATAGCGGGAGGGCGAGAGCAGTACTTC. The rearrangement links TRBV19 to TRBJ2-7, with 8 nucleotides matching TRBD2. Germline V gene data show CDR1 as LNHDA and CDR2 as SQIVND (reference sequence). V trimming: 1 base; J trimming: 7 bases; junction bases outside the gene matches: 3. This CDR3 is 13 amino acids long.

CDR3 sequence reads: CASSFAFNSDTQYF. DNA of the CDR3: TGTGCCAGCAGCTTTGCTTTCAACTCGGATACGCAGTATTTT. The rearrangement links TRBV7-3 to TRBJ2-3; no firm D call. Germline V gene data show CDR1 as SGHTA and CDR2 as FQGTGA. The CDR3 has 14 residues. Trimming cost V 3 bases and J 6 bases, with 13 bases left between them. The full variable domain, rest sourced from reference TRBV7-3 and TRBJ2-3, is GAGVSQTPSNKVTEKGKYVELRCDPISGHTALYWYRQSLGQGPEFLIYFQGTGAADDSGLPNDRFFAVRPEGSVSTLKIQRTERGDSAVYLCASSFAFNSDTQYFGPGTRLTVL.

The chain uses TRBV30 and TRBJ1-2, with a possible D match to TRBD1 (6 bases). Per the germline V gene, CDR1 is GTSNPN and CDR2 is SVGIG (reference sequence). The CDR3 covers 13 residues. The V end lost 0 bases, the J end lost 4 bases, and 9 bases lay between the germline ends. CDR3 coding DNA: TGTGCCTGGAGTGTTCAGGGGTTCTATGGCTACACCTTC. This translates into CAWSVQGFYGYTF.

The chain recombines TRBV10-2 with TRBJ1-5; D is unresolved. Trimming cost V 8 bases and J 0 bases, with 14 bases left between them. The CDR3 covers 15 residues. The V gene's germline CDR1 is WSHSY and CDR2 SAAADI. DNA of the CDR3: TGCGCCAGCCGGGCAGGTCCCTATAGCAATCAGCCCCAGCATTTT. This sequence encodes CASRAGPYSNQPQHF.

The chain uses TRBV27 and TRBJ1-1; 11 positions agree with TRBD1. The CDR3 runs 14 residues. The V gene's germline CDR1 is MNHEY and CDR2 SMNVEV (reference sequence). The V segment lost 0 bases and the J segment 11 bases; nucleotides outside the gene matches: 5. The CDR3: CASSLSDRGPFAFF. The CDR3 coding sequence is TGTGCCAGCAGTTTATCGGACAGGGGGCCCTTTGCTTTCTTT.

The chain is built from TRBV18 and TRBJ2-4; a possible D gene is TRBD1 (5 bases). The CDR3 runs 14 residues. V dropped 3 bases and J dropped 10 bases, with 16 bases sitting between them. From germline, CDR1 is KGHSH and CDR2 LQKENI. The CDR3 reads CASSPGSGPLIQYF. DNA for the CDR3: TGTGCCAGCTCACCCGGTTCAGGGCCGTTAATTCAGTACTTC. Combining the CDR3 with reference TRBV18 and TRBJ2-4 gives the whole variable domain NAGVMQNPRHLVRRRGQEARLRCSPMKGHSHVYWYRQLPEEGLKFMVYLQKENIIDESGMPKERFSAEFPKEGPSILRIQQVVRGDSAAYFCASSPGSGPLIQYFGAGTRLSVL.

Here the CDR3 reads CASRETGMDSGANVLTF. CDR3 coding DNA: TGTGCCAGCAGGGAGACAGGGATGGACTCTGGGGCCAACGTCCTGACTTTC. The V gene is TRBV28, the J gene TRBJ2-6; 7 bases fit TRBD1. CDR3 length: 17 residues. Germline-derived CDR1 and CDR2 are MDHEN and SYDVKM. V was clipped by 6 bases and J by 0 bases; unmatched bases: 8.

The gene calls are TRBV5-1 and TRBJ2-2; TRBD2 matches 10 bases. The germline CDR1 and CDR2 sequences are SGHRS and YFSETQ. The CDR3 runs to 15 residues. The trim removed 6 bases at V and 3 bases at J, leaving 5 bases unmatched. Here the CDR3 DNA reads TGCGCCAGCAAGCGGGGGGGCGGAGACACCGGGGAGCTGTTTTTT. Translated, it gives CASKRGGGDTGELFF.

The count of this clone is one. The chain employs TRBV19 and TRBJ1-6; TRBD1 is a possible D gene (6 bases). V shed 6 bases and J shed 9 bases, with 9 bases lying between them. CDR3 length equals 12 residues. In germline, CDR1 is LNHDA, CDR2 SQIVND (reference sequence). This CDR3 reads CASRIQGSPLHF. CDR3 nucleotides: TGTGCCAGTAGAATACAGGGTTCACCCCTCCACTTT.